A selection of T cell receptor beta chains follows, all from one sample in a study of shared clonotypes between healthy human individuals. Clones were sequenced by immunoSEQ multiplex PCR, and TCRdb holds only the in-frame ones, with some missing. This repertoire shows 1,500,000 or so clones, 98% found once; its top ten account for approximately 0.4%. Sequencing was carried out using naive CD4+ T cells sorted from blood. These receptors were taken from a man between 25 and 39 years old in good health. The CDR3 runs from the conserved cysteine through the conserved F or W. D genes are given only for firm matches. Clone sizes are given selectively: once, few, many, or a class where the clone is expanded.

V,J,size,D,CDR3,DNA
TRBV30,TRBJ1-2,-,-,CAWSPTGRGYGYTF,TGTGCCTGGAGTCCAACAGGAAGAGGCTATGGCTACACCTTC
TRBV18,TRBJ1-1,-,-,CASSPLDSPNTEAFF,TGTGCCAGCTCACCATTGGACAGCCCGAACACTGAAGCTTTCTTT
TRBV5-1,TRBJ2-7,-,TRBD2,CASSPKTSGVVEQYF,TGCGCCAGCAGCCCCAAGACTAGCGGGGTTGTCGAGCAGTACTTC
TRBV7-8,TRBJ1-1,-,TRBD1,CASSYRDSNTEAFF,TGTGCCAGCAGCTACCGGGACAGTAACACTGAAGCTTTCTTT
TRBV6-5,TRBJ2-7,-,TRBD1,CASSSGQGASYEQYF,TGTGCCAGCAGTTCAGGACAGGGGGCGTCCTACGAGCAGTACTTC
TRBV5-1,TRBJ2-5,-,-,CASNWGYQETQYF,TGCGCCAGCAACTGGGGGTACCAAGAGACCCAGTACTTC
TRBV9,TRBJ2-1,-,-,CASSVDLGQHNEQFF,TGTGCCAGCAGCGTAGATTTAGGACAGCACAATGAGCAGTTCTTC
TRBV7-9,TRBJ2-1,-,-,CASSPGISPYNEQFF,TGTGCCAGCAGCCCTGGGATAAGTCCTTACAATGAGCAGTTCTTC
TRBV7-2,TRBJ2-1,-,-,CASSLGLASYNEQFF,TGTGCCAGCAGCTTAGGCCTAGCGTCTTACAATGAGCAGTTCTTC
TRBV27,TRBJ2-7,-,-,CASSLTEGPYEQYF,TGTGCCAGCAGTTTGACGGAGGGGCCTTACGAGCAGTACTTC
TRBV19,TRBJ2-7,-,-,CASSKTGTRPRGQYF,TGTGCCAGTAGTAAAACCGGGACAAGACCTCGGGGGCAGTACTTC
TRBV1,TRBJ2-1,-,-,CTSSQDLSGRIHEQFF,TGCACCAGCAGCCAAGATCTTAGCGGGAGGATACATGAGCAGTTCTTC
TRBV2,TRBJ2-1,-,-,CASSRRDNNEQFF,TGTGCCAGCAGTCGGCGGGATAACAATGAGCAGTTCTTC
TRBV7-3,TRBJ2-1,-,TRBD1,CASSQQGPSYNEQFF,TGTGCCAGCAGCCAACAGGGGCCCTCCTACAATGAGCAGTTCTTC
TRBV6-4,TRBJ2-1,once,-,CASSHSGFEQFF,TGTGCTAGCTCACATAGCGGTTTTGAGCAGTTCTTC
TRBV25-1,TRBJ1-4,-,-,CASSRGNEKLFF,TGTGCCAGCAGTAGGGGAAATGAAAAACTGTTTTTT
TRBV7-2,TRBJ2-7,-,-,CASSSTTGGYEQYF,TGTGCCAGCAGCTCCACAACAGGAGGATACGAGCAGTACTTC
TRBV5-1,TRBJ1-2,once,-,CASSLVPGDYGYTF,TGCGCCAGCAGCTTGGTTCCAGGAGACTATGGCTACACCTTC
TRBV2,TRBJ2-1,-,TRBD2,CASGDYEQFF,TGTGCCAGCGGGGACTACGAGCAGTTCTTC
TRBV6-5,TRBJ1-5,-,-,CASSYMENQPQHF,TGTGCCAGCAGTTACATGGAAAATCAGCCCCAGCATTTT
TRBV7-6,TRBJ2-7,once,TRBD2,CASSANGGGLYEQYF,TGTGCCAGCAGCGCAAACGGCGGGGGACTCTACGAGCAGTACTTC
TRBV28,TRBJ2-2,-,TRBD1,CASTPGGRELFF,TGTGCCAGCACTCCAGGGGGCAGGGAGCTGTTTTTT
TRBV11-2,TRBJ1-1,-,TRBD1,CASSLGTGGLGDTEAFF,TGTGCCAGCAGCTTGGGGACAGGGGGCTTAGGGGACACTGAAGCTTTCTTT
TRBV19,TRBJ2-7,-,-,CASMKVAGGHEQYF,TGTGCCAGTATGAAGGTCGCGGGCGGCCACGAGCAGTACTTC
TRBV4-1,TRBJ2-5,-,TRBD2,CASSQDPAGGKETQYF,TGCGCCAGCAGCCAAGATCCTGCGGGAGGGAAAGAGACCCAGTACTTC
TRBV9,TRBJ1-2,-,-,CASSEQGAVYGYTF,TGTGCCAGCAGCGAGCAAGGGGCTGTCTATGGCTACACCTTC